The 21 T cell receptor beta chains given below trace back to one sample, sequenced in a study of vaccination effects on CD4 cells after COVID-19 (dated by TCRdb to between 2021 and 2022). No cognate antigen is known for these TCRs. Libraries were prepared through the immunoSEQ multiplex PCR assay. Held by TCRdb, this immuneACCESS table contains in-frame sequences only and omits some clones. Under half of the omission traces to an unresolved V gene where checked; the cause of the rest is unknown. The sample yields some 40,000 clones; just over 75% were counted once. The top ten hold 3% to 4% of the sample. After about 10 days of culture, CD4+ T cells were isolated with the EasySep CD4+ T cell isolation kit. Convalescent patients had PCR-confirmed SARS-CoV-2 infection between March and December 2020, before Alpha, Beta and Delta variants emerged in the United States. Participants received two doses of either the BNT162b2 or the mRNA-1273 mRNA SARS-CoV-2 vaccine.

This specimen consisted of CD4+ T cells from PBMCs cultured without peptide, obtained after COVID-19 vaccination. These receptors came from a human donor who had a prior SARS-CoV-2 infection.

This chain connects TRBV27 to TRBJ2-5; TRBD1 matches at 8 bases. With V trimmed by 3 bases and J by 6 bases, 3 bases remained unmatched. The V gene's germline CDR1 is MNHEY and CDR2 SMNVEV (reference sequence). This CDR3 has 13 amino acids. DNA for the CDR3: TGTGCCAGCAGTTTTCAGGGGGCGAAGACCCAGTACTTC. Protein: CASSFQGAKTQYF.

This clone was observed once. V is TRBV9 and J is TRBJ2-3, with D unresolved. Germline CDR1 SGDLS, CDR2 YYNGEE. The CDR3 loop spans 15 amino acids. Trimming pared 0 bases from V and 0 bases from J, leaving 8 bases between. This CDR3 reads CASSVGLTSTDTQYF. CDR3 in DNA: TGTGCCAGCAGCGTAGGACTCACTAGCACAGATACGCAGTATTTT.

The rearrangement uses TRBV15 and TRBJ2-5, with D maybe TRBD1 (6 bases). This CDR3 comprises 15 residues. Germline assignment: CDR1 LNHNV and CDR2 YYDKDF (reference sequence). Trimming took off 1 base at V and 5 bases at J, with 14 bases between the two ends. CDR3 in DNA: TGTGCCACCAGCAGAGGCCACAGGGTTGGGGAGACCCAGTACTTC. This codes for CATSRGHRVGETQYF.

The rearrangement uses TRBV5-1 and TRBJ2-5; D is perhaps TRBD1 (6 bases). CDR3 length: 13 amino acids. From germline, CDR1 is SGHRS and CDR2 YFSETQ. V dropped 6 bases and J dropped 5 bases, with 14 bases sitting between them. CDR3: CASNAGARETQYF. The CDR3 region has the DNA TGCGCCAGCAACGCAGGGGCTCGGGAGACCCAGTACTTC. The full variable domain, completed using reference TRBV5-1 and TRBJ2-5, is KAGVTQTPRYLIKTRGQQVTLSCSPISGHRSVSWYQQTPGQGLQFLFEYFSETQRNKGNFPGRFSGRQFSNSRSEMNVSTLELGDSALYLCASNAGARETQYFGPGTRLLVL.

The chain links TRBV4-2 to TRBJ2-3, with 7 bases that match TRBD2. The length of the CDR3 is 14 residues. After removal of 4 bases from V and 4 bases from J, the junction contained 5 bases not matched to a gene. The V gene's germline CDR1 is LGHNA and CDR2 YNFKEQ. As DNA, the CDR3 is TGTGCCAGCAGCCGAGCGGGGACCCCAGATACGCAGTATTTT. It encodes CASSRAGTPDTQYF.

J is TRBJ2-5 and V is TRBV5-6; TRBD2 aligns across 14 bases. V was clipped by 5 bases and J by 5 bases; unmatched bases: 8. Germline-derived CDR1 and CDR2 are SGHDT and YYEEEE. This CDR3 is built from 16 residues. This CDR3 is CASRYRLAGGRETQYF. CDR3 nucleotides: TGTGCCAGCAGGTACCGACTAGCGGGAGGGCGGGAGACCCAGTACTTC.

In this sample, this clone turned up once. This rearrangement joins TRBV18 to TRBJ2-7, with a possible D match to TRBD2 (5 bases). Germline CDR1 is KGHSH and CDR2 is LQKENI. The CDR3 totals 15 residues. V shed 3 bases and J shed 3 bases, with 15 bases lying between them. CDR3 region: CASSPSVILGYEQYF. The CDR3, as DNA: TGTGCCAGCTCACCTTCGGTCATACTAGGCTACGAGCAGTACTTC.

The V and J genes are TRBV7-9 and TRBJ1-1, with D maybe TRBD1 (6 bases). The CDR3 is 14 residues long. The germline V gene encodes CDR1 SEHNR and CDR2 FQNEAQ (reference sequence). The V gene lost 5 bases and the J gene lost 3 bases, with 13 bases spanning the gap. The CDR3 bases are TGTGCCAGCAGCCAACAGGGACCCTACACTGAAGCTTTCTTT. It is translated as CASSQQGPYTEAFF.

The chain has TRBV7-3 and TRBJ1-1; a weak D match, TRBD1 (6 bases). Germline-derived CDR1 and CDR2 are SGHTA and FQGTGA. The germline V and J ends were trimmed by 5 bases and 6 bases, with 16 bases remaining between them. The CDR3 contains 14 residues. The CDR3 region has the DNA TGTGCCAGCAGCCCGACGGGACATGAGGCTGAAGCTTTCTTT. Translated: CASSPTGHEAEAFF.

The chain combines TRBV7-3 with TRBJ2-2; D is tentatively TRBD1 or TRBD2 (5 bases each). Germline V gene data show CDR1 as SGHTA and CDR2 as FQGTGA. Trimming removed 5 bases from V and 0 bases from J, with 13 bases in between. The CDR3 extends over 16 amino acids. In DNA, the CDR3 is TGTGCCAGCAGCCGGGACGCACTAACGAACACCGGGGAGCTGTTTTTT. Translation: CASSRDALTNTGELFF.

This chain connects TRBV11-2 to TRBJ2-5; 8 bases match TRBD1. V shed 4 bases and J 1 base; nucleotides not matched to a gene: 2. Germline values: CDR1 SGHAT, CDR2 FQNNGV. This CDR3 has 14 residues. CDR3 residues: CASSSDRVQETQYF. The CDR3 region has the DNA TGTGCCAGCAGCTCGGACAGGGTCCAAGAGACCCAGTACTTC.

This rearrangement joins TRBV6-2 or TRBV6-3 to TRBJ1-2, with D unresolved. This CDR3 region has 15 residues. V was pared by 1 base and J by 3 bases, with 12 bases between. Germline values: CDR1 MNHEY, CDR2 SVGEGT. CDR3: CASSYFAQKDYGYTF. CDR3 nucleotides: TGTGCCAGCAGTTACTTTGCGCAGAAGGACTATGGCTACACCTTC.

V is TRBV5-5 and J is TRBJ1-4; 8 positions match TRBD1. There are 14 residues in the CDR3. Germline trimming cut 4 bases from V and 7 bases from J; bases unmatched to any gene: 6. Germline V gene lookup returns CDR1 SGHKS and CDR2 YYEKEE (reference sequence). The CDR3 protein is CASSPRGLVEKLFF. The CDR3 DNA sequence: TGTGCCAGCAGCCCCAGGGGGCTTGTTGAAAAACTGTTTTTT.

The chain employs TRBV19 and TRBJ1-6; no clear D gene. In germline, CDR1 is LNHDA, CDR2 SQIVND (reference sequence). The CDR3 consists of 13 residues. Trimming took off 5 bases at V and 8 bases at J, with 10 bases between the two ends. CDR3: CASSRADDSPLHF. The DNA of the CDR3 is TGTGCCAGTAGTCGGGCAGATGATTCACCCCTCCACTTT.

This clone was detected only a few times. The chain has TRBV7-6 and TRBJ2-1, with 13 nucleotides matching TRBD2. This CDR3 spans 17 amino acids. Trimming removed 5 bases from V and 3 bases from J; junction bases left unmatched: 7. Germline V gene data show CDR1 as SGHVS and CDR2 as FNYEAQ. CDR3 loop: CASSPRTSGSVYNEQFF. The CDR3 nucleotides read TGTGCCAGCAGCCCAAGGACTAGCGGGAGTGTCTACAATGAGCAGTTCTTC. Full variable domain (rest looked up from reference TRBV7-6 and TRBJ2-1): GAGVSQSPRYKVTKRGQDVALRCDPISGHVSLYWYRQALGQGPEFLTYFNYEAQQDKSGLPNDRFSAERPEGSISTLTIQRTEQRDSAMYRCASSPRTSGSVYNEQFFGPGTRLTVL.

Note on this clone: This CDR3 is also generated by other DNA sequences in the sample. The genes are TRBV6-5 and TRBJ2-2; D is uncertain. Trimming took off 6 bases at V and 4 bases at J, with 6 bases between the two ends. In germline, CDR1 is MNHEY, CDR2 SVGAGI. The CDR3 extends over 12 amino acids. The CDR3 DNA follows: TGTGCCAGCAGGCTAGGCACCGGGGAGCTGTTTTTT. It specifies CASRLGTGELFF.

The chain employs TRBV5-5 and TRBJ2-5; D unclear. This CDR3 region has 12 residues. The germline V gene has CDR1 SGHKS and CDR2 YYEKEE (reference sequence). V lost 2 bases and J 5 bases, leaving 7 bases between the germline ends. The DNA for the CDR3 is TGTGCCAGCAGCTTCATTTCGGAGACCCAGTACTTC. This gives the protein CASSFISETQYF.

In this sample, this clone turned up once. V and J are TRBV7-9 and TRBJ2-3, with D possibly being TRBD1 (5 bases). Trimming took off 5 bases at V and 2 bases at J, with 14 bases between the two ends. There are 15 residues in the CDR3. The germline V gene has CDR1 SEHNR and CDR2 FQNEAQ (reference sequence). The CDR3 reads CASSPRGGNTDTQYF. CDR3 bases: TGTGCCAGCAGCCCTAGGGGCGGAAACACAGATACGCAGTATTTT.

This chain links TRBV5-4 with TRBJ1-1, with a possible D match to TRBD1 (6 bases). The germline V gene has CDR1 SGHNT and CDR2 YYREEE (reference sequence). Trimming cost V 4 bases and J 4 bases, with 14 bases left between them. The CDR3 is made up of 14 amino acids. CDR3 DNA sequence: TGTGCCAGCAGCCAGCCACAGGGTCCCACTGAAGCTTTCTTT. Its translation: CASSQPQGPTEAFF.

This rearrangement joins TRBV14 to TRBJ2-5; D not resolved. V was trimmed by 1 base and J by 5 bases, leaving 11 bases between them. CDR1 is SGHDN and CDR2 is FVKESK in the germline V gene. CDR3 length: 14 residues. The CDR3 DNA reads as TGTGCCAGCAGCCAAGGGGCTTTAGGGGAGACCCAGTACTTC. Its translation: CASSQGALGETQYF.

CDR3 in DNA: TGTGCCACCAGTGATTCGGGGGGTGGGGGCACAGATACGCAGTATTTT. It is translated as CATSDSGGGGTDTQYF. The gene calls are TRBV24-1 and TRBJ2-3, with 7 bases identical to TRBD2. The V gene end was trimmed by 2 bases and the J gene end by 1 base; junction bases not matched to a gene: 5. This CDR3 spans 16 amino acids. CDR1 is KGHDR, CDR2 SFDVKD, per germline.